Shown below are 22 T cell receptor beta chains from a single sample sequenced in a study of shared clonotypes between healthy human individuals. Sequencing used immunoSEQ multiplex PCR; TCRdb keeps in-frame clones, though not all of them. Here the sample spans under 1,900,000 clones, approximately 98.5% being singletons. The sequencing sample was made of naive CD4+ T cells sorted from blood. Subset reported: CD45RA+ positively selected. The origin of the receptors is a man aged 25-45 years in good health.

As concerns this clone: The same CDR3 also results from other DNA sequences found in this sample. This chain links TRBV5-1 with TRBJ2-1, with 12 nucleotides matching TRBD2. Germline CDR1 is SGHRS and CDR2 is YFSETQ. The CDR3 is made up of 15 amino acids. The trim removed 4 bases at V and 4 bases at J, leaving 3 bases unmatched. CDR3 region: CASSPGLAGYNEQFF. Here the CDR3 DNA reads TGCGCCAGCAGCCCGGGACTAGCGGGTTACAATGAGCAGTTCTTC.

V usage is TRBV2 and J usage is TRBJ1-1; D unresolved. Trimming took 5 bases from V and 0 from J, leaving 10 bases between them. Looked up from germline, CDR1 is SNHLY and CDR2 is FYNNEI. CDR3 size: 14 residues. Here the CDR3 reads CASSLEDLNTEAFF. The CDR3 DNA follows: TGTGCCAGCAGTCTCGAAGACCTGAACACTGAAGCTTTCTTT.

The rearrangement joins TRBV10-3 to TRBJ2-7, with 11 positions matching TRBD2. J lost 0 bases, V lost 0 bases, and 13 bases had no gene match. Germline loops: CDR1 ENHRY, CDR2 SYGVKD. This CDR3 spans 20 amino acids. The CDR3: CAISESVPPLAGGNSYEQYF. For the CDR3, the DNA is TGTGCCATCAGTGAGTCGGTCCCGCCCTTAGCGGGAGGGAACTCCTACGAGCAGTACTTC.

This clone was picked up one time. The chain has TRBV6-6 and TRBJ1-2, with no clear D. V lost 2 bases to trimming and J lost 8 bases, with 3 bases between them. CDR3 length equals 10 residues. The V gene's germline CDR1 is MNHNY and CDR2 SVGAGI (reference sequence). The CDR3, as DNA: TGTGCCAGCAGTTACGAGGGCTACACCTTC. Amino acids: CASSYEGYTF.

The chain couples TRBV27 to TRBJ2-1, with TRBD2 matching over 9 bases. The CDR3 spans 16 residues. Germline loops: CDR1 MNHEY, CDR2 SMNVEV (reference sequence). With V trimmed by 6 bases and J by 1 base, 7 bases remained unmatched. The CDR3 DNA sequence: TGTGCCAGCAGGGTCTTTGCGGGAGGGTCCTACAATGAGCAGTTCTTC. It translates to CASRVFAGGSYNEQFF.

For this clone: The sample carries other DNA sequences with the same CDR3. The chain couples TRBV7-9 to TRBJ2-3; no clear D. Trimming took off 6 bases at V and 0 bases at J, with 7 bases between the two ends. This CDR3 contains 13 residues. CDR1 SEHNR and CDR2 FQNEAQ come from the germline V gene (reference sequence). The chain's CDR3 is CASSPPSTDTQYF. In nucleotides, the CDR3 is TGTGCCAGCAGTCCTCCTAGCACAGATACGCAGTATTTT.

The chain couples TRBV5-1 to TRBJ2-2; D gene uncertain. The CDR3 length is 15 residues. In germline, CDR1 is SGHRS, CDR2 YFSETQ. V lost 4 bases to trimming and J lost 0 bases, with 10 bases between them. CDR3 sequence (DNA): TGCGCCAGCAGCCGCGGTACCCCGAACACCGGGGAGCTGTTTTTT. It codes for CASSRGTPNTGELFF. Variable domain in full (rest from reference TRBV5-1 and TRBJ2-2): KAGVTQTPRYLIKTRGQQVTLSCSPISGHRSVSWYQQTPGQGLQFLFEYFSETQRNKGNFPGRFSGRQFSNSRSEMNVSTLELGDSALYLCASSRGTPNTGELFFGEGSRLTVL.

This rearrangement joins TRBV27 to TRBJ2-6, with 7 bases fitting TRBD1. Germline CDR1 MNHEY, CDR2 SMNVEV (reference sequence). The CDR3 spans 16 residues. J lost 4 bases, V lost 6 bases, and 9 bases had no gene match. Here the CDR3 reads CASRAQGPAGANVLTF. The CDR3 DNA reads as TGTGCCAGCAGAGCACAGGGGCCTGCCGGGGCCAACGTCCTGACTTTC. The full variable domain, with the rest looked up from reference TRBV27 and TRBJ2-6, is EAQVTQNPRYLITVTGKKLTVTCSQNMNHEYMSWYRQDPGLGLRQIYYSMNVEVTDKGDVPEGYKVSRKEKRNFPLILESPSPNQTSLYFCASRAQGPAGANVLTFGAGSRLTVL.

This chain uses TRBV7-3 with TRBJ2-1; D gene unclear. This CDR3 has 12 residues. The V end lost 4 bases, the J end lost 8 bases, and 9 bases lay between the germline ends. Germline CDR1 and CDR2: SGHTA and FQGTGA. In DNA form, the CDR3 reads TGTGCCAGCAGCTCCCAAAGACATGAGCAGTTCTTC. This translates into CASSSQRHEQFF.

The genes are TRBV5-4 and TRBJ2-7; TRBD1 agrees at 8 bases. The CDR3 consists of 13 residues. Per germline, CDR1 SGHNT and CDR2 YYREEE (reference sequence). The V segment lost 2 bases and the J segment 3 bases; nucleotides outside the gene matches: 1. As DNA, the CDR3 is TGTGCCAGCAGCTTCAGGGGGCACTACGAGCAGTACTTC. Its protein product is CASSFRGHYEQYF.

The rearrangement joins TRBV7-8 to TRBJ2-7, with a tentative D call TRBD2 (6 bases). The CDR3 totals 18 residues. The V and J ends lost 1 base and 1 base respectively, with 20 bases between them. The germline V gene encodes CDR1 SGHVS and CDR2 FQNEAQ. The CDR3 nucleotides are TGTGCCAGCAGCTTAGGTATAGGGGCGGGAAGGGGTTCCTACGAGCAGTACTTC. As protein: CASSLGIGAGRGSYEQYF.

V gene TRBV5-6 combines with J gene TRBJ1-4, with TRBD1 matching over 7 bases. The V segment lost 4 bases and the J segment 8 bases; nucleotides outside the gene matches: 11. The germline V gene encodes CDR1 SGHDT and CDR2 YYEEEE. The CDR3 spans 15 residues. Here the CDR3 DNA reads TGTGCCAGCAGCCCAGGGACAGCGACTTGGGAAAAACTGTTTTTT. Its protein is CASSPGTATWEKLFF.

DNA for the CDR3: TGTGCCATCAGTGAGTCGGAGACTAGCGGGAGGGCTTCCACAGATACGCAGTATTTT. Protein: CAISESETSGRASTDTQYF. The chain is built from TRBV10-3 and TRBJ2-3; 14 bases fit TRBD2. Germline V gives CDR1 ENHRY, CDR2 SYGVKD. The CDR3 consists of 19 residues. Germline trimming cut 0 bases from V and 2 bases from J; bases unmatched to any gene: 7.

This chain uses TRBV5-4 with TRBJ2-5, with D perhaps assigned TRBD1 or TRBD2 (5 bases each). CDR1 and CDR2 from the germline V gene are SGHNT and YYREEE (reference sequence). The CDR3 length is 13 residues. V was clipped by 4 bases and J by 5 bases, with 12 bases between them. Written as DNA, the CDR3 is TGTGCCAGCAGCCCCCGGGACGTGGAGACCCAGTACTTC. Encoded protein: CASSPRDVETQYF.

The V and J genes are TRBV2 and TRBJ2-7; no reliable D call. V was trimmed by 5 bases and J by 0 bases, leaving 8 bases between them. The CDR3 sequence is 13 residues long. CDR1 and CDR2 from the germline V gene are SNHLY and FYNNEI. The CDR3 reads CASSLVLSYEQYF. As DNA, the CDR3 is TGTGCCAGCAGTTTAGTACTCTCCTACGAGCAGTACTTC.

The genes are TRBV7-2 and TRBJ1-2; D is possibly TRBD1 (5 bases). This CDR3 has 12 amino acids. CDR1 SGHTA and CDR2 FQGNSA come from the germline V gene. V was trimmed by 5 bases and J by 4 bases, leaving 8 bases between them. Here the CDR3 DNA reads TGTGCCAGCAGCAGGGGTCCCTATGGCTACACCTTC. Encoded protein: CASSRGPYGYTF.

The chain employs TRBV6-1 and TRBJ2-4; TRBD1 matches at 7 bases. V shed 4 bases and J 0 bases; nucleotides not matched to a gene: 12. CDR3 length: 18 amino acids. Germline values: CDR1 MNHNS, CDR2 SASEGT. CDR3 residues: CASSVQGFGAVAKNIQYF. In nucleotides, the CDR3 is TGTGCCAGCAGTGTACAGGGGTTTGGGGCTGTAGCCAAAAACATTCAGTACTTC.

The chain carries TRBV4-3 and TRBJ2-2; 8 nucleotides align to TRBD2. The CDR3 loop spans 18 amino acids. Germline V CDR1 and CDR2: LGHNA, YSLEER. J lost 2 bases, V lost 4 bases, and 12 bases had no gene match. The chain's CDR3 is CASSPRLLAGGNTGELFF. Written as DNA, the CDR3 is TGCGCCAGCAGCCCCCGACTCCTTGCGGGAGGAAACACCGGGGAGCTGTTTTTT.

The J gene is TRBJ2-3, the V gene TRBV2, with TRBD2 identical over 7 bases. The CDR3 totals 13 residues. CDR1 is SNHLY and CDR2 is FYNNEI in the germline V gene. J gave up 2 bases and V 8 bases, and 4 bases lay outside the gene matches. CDR3 residues: CASSGGPTDTQYF. The CDR3 nucleotides read TGTGCCAGCTCGGGAGGCCCCACAGATACGCAGTATTTT.

V and J are TRBV30 and TRBJ2-5; TRBD2 aligns across 8 bases. Germline V gene lookup returns CDR1 GTSNPN and CDR2 SVGIG (reference sequence). Trimming at V came to 5 bases and at J to 4 bases, leaving 12 bases not matched to a gene. The CDR3 is 15 residues long. This chain's CDR3 is CAWAGGPRRGETQYF. Here the CDR3 DNA reads TGTGCCTGGGCGGGGGGACCGCGACGGGGAGAGACCCAGTACTTC.

This clone was picked up one time. The chain joins TRBV5-4 to TRBJ2-1; TRBD2 agrees at 10 bases. Germline CDR1 reads SGHNT; CDR2 reads YYREEE (reference sequence). The ends lost 5 bases at V and 3 bases at J; junction bases unmatched: 8. CDR3 size: 16 residues. In nucleotides, the CDR3 is TGTGCCAGCAGTCAAAGCGGGAGGGGACTCTACAATGAGCAGTTCTTC. This sequence encodes CASSQSGRGLYNEQFF.

The chain couples TRBV7-6 to TRBJ1-1; weak D call: TRBD1 (6 bases). Germline V lookup: CDR1 SGHVS, CDR2 FNYEAQ. This CDR3 region has 12 residues. With 2 bases removed from V and 8 bases from J, the gap between germline ends came to 9 bases. Written as DNA, the CDR3 is TGTGCCAGCAGCTTAAGGGGACACGAAGCTTTCTTT. Amino acids: CASSLRGHEAFF.